This is a list of T cell receptor beta chains from one sample in a study of cytomegalovirus exposure and HLA in healthy donors. Some clones are missing from TCRdb's copy, which holds only in-frame ones; the method was immunoSEQ multiplex PCR. The sample lists about 140,000 clones; around 82% were seen once. Sequencing was performed on PBMCs. The receptors derive from a female donor in good health and CMV-seronegative. Each CDR3 is given with its conserved first and last residue. Fields, in order: V gene, D gene, J gene, clone size, CDR3 protein, CDR3 DNA. A D gene is named only where the DNA matches it firmly. Not every row has a clone size; where given, it reads once, few, many or a size class.

TRBV5-4	.	TRBJ2-7	.	CASSPSGGRYEQYF	TGTGCCAGCAGTCCGTCAGGGGGGCGATACGAGCAGTACTTC
TRBV5-6	.	TRBJ1-5	.	CASSLRTTSNQPQHF	TGTGCCAGCAGCTTAAGGACTACCAGCAATCAGCCCCAGCATTTT
TRBV28	TRBD2	TRBJ2-1	.	CASHWALAEALVSNEQFF	TGTGCCAGCCATTGGGCCCTAGCGGAGGCCCTTGTTAGTAATGAGCAGTTCTTC
TRBV6-5	TRBD1	TRBJ1-1	.	CASSSFGTATNTEAFF	TGTGCCAGCAGTTCGTTCGGGACAGCAACGAACACTGAAGCTTTCTTT
TRBV19	.	TRBJ1-5	.	CASSYRVVNQPQHF	TGTGCCAGTAGTTACAGGGTAGTTAATCAGCCCCAGCATTTT
TRBV2	TRBD1	TRBJ1-1	.	CASSTAGQGTEAFF	TGTGCCAGCAGTACCGCTGGACAGGGCACTGAAGCTTTCTTT
TRBV18	.	TRBJ1-3	.	CASCADTDSGNTIYF	TGTGCCAGCTGCGCCGACACCGACTCTGGAAACACCATATATTTT
TRBV27	TRBD1	TRBJ1-2	.	CASSPAGQNYGYTF	TGTGCCAGCAGCCCCGCGGGACAGAACTATGGCTACACCTTC
TRBV6-1	TRBD1	TRBJ1-1	.	CASSNRGTEAFF	TGTGCCAGCAGTAACAGGGGTACTGAAGCTTTCTTT
TRBV28	TRBD2	TRBJ2-2	.	CASSLSGRAPGELFF	TGTGCCAGCAGCCTTAGCGGGAGGGCCCCCGGGGAGCTGTTTTTT
TRBV5-1	TRBD2	TRBJ2-1	.	CASSLSLAGAVGEQFF	TGCGCCAGCAGCTTGTCTCTAGCGGGAGCAGTGGGTGAGCAGTTCTTC
TRBV15	.	TRBJ1-5	.	CATSRPGGGQPQHF	TGTGCCACCAGCAGACCTGGGGGGGGTCAGCCCCAGCATTTT
TRBV19	TRBD1	TRBJ1-5	few	CATDRGGNQPQHF	TGTGCCACGGACAGGGGCGGGAATCAGCCCCAGCATTTT
TRBV19	TRBD2	TRBJ2-1	once	CASSILLRLAGGNNEQFF	TGTGCCAGTAGTATCCTCCTAAGACTAGCGGGGGGTAACAATGAGCAGTTCTTC
TRBV5-1	.	TRBJ2-7	few	CASKAGSSSYEQYF	TGCGCCAGCAAGGCGGGCAGCAGCTCCTACGAGCAGTACTTC
TRBV4-1	TRBD1	TRBJ1-6	.	CASSQEGWTGNSYNSPLHF	TGCGCCAGCAGCCAAGAGGGGTGGACAGGGAACTCCTATAATTCACCCCTCCACTTT
TRBV6-5	TRBD2	TRBJ2-1	.	CASSPTSGRGNEQFF	TGTGCCAGCAGTCCTACTAGCGGGAGGGGGAATGAGCAGTTCTTC
TRBV27	TRBD1	TRBJ2-7	.	CASSLGQGPYEQYF	TGTGCCAGCAGTTTAGGACAGGGACCCTACGAGCAGTACTTC
TRBV6-1	.	TRBJ2-2	few	CASSEGAYTGELFF	TGTGCCAGCAGTGAGGGGGCCTACACCGGGGAGCTGTTTTTT
TRBV5-1	TRBD1	TRBJ1-6	once	CASSRDRGNSPLHF	TGCGCCAGCAGCCGGGACAGGGGAAATTCACCCCTCCACTTT
TRBV14	.	TRBJ2-3	.	CASGNTDTQYF	TGTGCCAGCGGCAACACAGATACGCAGTATTTT
TRBV9	.	TRBJ1-1	.	CASSVAGTTEAFF	TGTGCCAGCAGCGTAGCGGGTACCACTGAAGCTTTCTTT
TRBV11-3	.	TRBJ2-2	.	CASSRTGELFF	TGTGCCAGCAGCCGGACCGGGGAGCTGTTTTTT
TRBV6-4	.	TRBJ2-2	.	CASSDEGGNTGELFF	TGTGCCAGCAGTGACGAGGGAGGGAACACCGGGGAGCTGTTTTTT
TRBV11-2	.	TRBJ1-1	.	CASSLGLGQNTEAFF	TGTGCCAGCAGCTTAGGGCTAGGACAGAACACTGAAGCTTTCTTT
TRBV5-1	.	TRBJ1-1	.	CASSLEWGSLNEAFF	TGCGCCAGCAGCTTGGAGTGGGGCAGTTTGAATGAAGCTTTCTTT
TRBV6-5	.	TRBJ1-2	.	CASSFGGTLGYTF	TGTGCCAGTAGCTTCGGGGGGACCCTTGGCTACACCTTC
TRBV6-5	TRBD1	TRBJ1-2	.	CASSSGQGLGGYPF	TGTGCCAGCAGCTCCGGACAGGGGTTAGGTGGCTACCCCTTC
TRBV7-9	.	TRBJ2-3	.	CASSLVAPGTDTQYF	TGTGCCAGCAGCTTGGTGGCCCCTGGCACAGATACGCAGTATTTT
TRBV27	TRBD1	TRBJ2-7	.	CATSGTGGYEQYF	TGTGCCACCTCAGGGACAGGGGGCTACGAGCAGTACTTC
TRBV18	TRBD1	TRBJ2-1	.	CASSPRISGGEQFF	TGTGCCAGCTCACCACGGATATCAGGGGGTGAGCAGTTCTTC
TRBV18	TRBD1	TRBJ2-1	.	CASSPGTGTYNEQFF	TGTGCCAGCTCCCCCGGGACAGGGACCTACAATGAGCAGTTCTTC
TRBV28	TRBD1	TRBJ1-1	few	CASSLTDRGTEAFF	TGTGCCAGCAGTCTTACTGACAGGGGGACTGAAGCTTTCTTT
TRBV4-2	.	TRBJ1-5	.	CASSQGDVGQPQHF	TGTGCCAGCAGCCAAGGTGATGTCGGTCAGCCCCAGCATTTT
TRBV9	.	TRBJ1-2	.	CASSVTSTSNYGYPF	TGTGCCAGCAGCGTAACCTCCACAAGTAACTATGGCTACCCCTTC
TRBV5-1	TRBD1	TRBJ1-2	.	CASSSNSLDRANYGYTF	TGCGCCAGCAGTTCAAATTCCCTTGACAGGGCTAACTATGGCTACACCTTC
TRBV20-1	.	TRBJ2-5	.	CSAFTSWTQYF	TGCAGTGCTTTCACTTCGTGGACCCAGTACTTC
TRBV5-4	TRBD1	TRBJ1-2	once	CASSLVRQGHGYTF	TGTGCCAGCAGCTTGGTCCGACAGGGCCATGGCTACACCTTC
TRBV5-1	.	TRBJ1-1	.	CASSLGRSENTEAFF	TGCGCCAGCAGCTTGGGCCGCAGTGAGAACACTGAAGCTTTCTTT
TRBV14	.	TRBJ1-1	.	CASSPMREPGGHTEAFF	TGTGCCAGCAGTCCGATGAGAGAACCCGGGGGGCACACTGAAGCTTTCTTT
TRBV30	TRBD1	TRBJ1-2	.	CAWTGGSGYTF	TGTGCCTGGACAGGGGGGAGTGGCTACACCTTC
TRBV7-9	TRBD1	TRBJ2-7	.	CSSSLATLTGSSYEQYF	TGTTCCAGCAGCTTAGCGACATTGACAGGGAGCTCCTACGAGCAGTACTTC